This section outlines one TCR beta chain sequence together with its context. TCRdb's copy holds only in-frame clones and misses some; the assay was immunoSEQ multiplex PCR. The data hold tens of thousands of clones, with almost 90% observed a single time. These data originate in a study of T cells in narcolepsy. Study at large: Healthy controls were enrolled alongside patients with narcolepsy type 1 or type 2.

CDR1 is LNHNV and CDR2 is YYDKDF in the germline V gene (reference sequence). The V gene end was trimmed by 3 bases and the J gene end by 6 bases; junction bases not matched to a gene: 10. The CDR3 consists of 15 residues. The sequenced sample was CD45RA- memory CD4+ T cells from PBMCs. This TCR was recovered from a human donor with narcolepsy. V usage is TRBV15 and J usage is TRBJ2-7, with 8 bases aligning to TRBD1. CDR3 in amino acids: CATSSLWTGSGEQYF. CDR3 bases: TGTGCCACCAGCAGTCTTTGGACAGGGTCTGGCGAGCAGTACTTC.